This T cell receptor beta chain came from a study of shared clonotypes between healthy human individuals. V was clipped by 6 bases and J by 0 bases, with 18 bases between them. The CDR3 length is 16 residues. The germline gives CDR1 MGHRA, CDR2 YSYEKL. Samples underwent the assay at deep level. Original analysis: Filtering differed, since immunoSEQ gave only junction sequences and no quality scores. Generated by immunoSEQ multiplex PCR, the TCRdb table keeps only in-frame clones and is missing some. V and J calls and clone size are given by that table; D and trimming were obtained from the DNA. The sample lists approximately 500,000 clones, 96% occurring once. With respect to this clone: Its cognate antigen is unknown.

Study-level points and caveats: Clonotype sharing among the donors was expected to vary with sequencing depth.

The investigators split CD4+ cells into a CD45RA+ naive subset and a CD45RA-negative memory subset. Sequenced material: naive CD4+ T cells sorted from blood. Specified subset: CD45RA+ positively selected. This clonotype was sampled from a woman aged 25-40 years in good health. The chain employs TRBV4-1 and TRBJ2-7; D unclear. The CDR3 DNA reads as TGCGCCAGCAGGCGAGAACCGGACCTGAGCTCCTACGAGCAGTACTTC. It codes for CASRREPDLSSYEQYF.